The 30 T cell receptor beta chains below all came from one sample that was sequenced in a study of blood T cell repertoires in COVID-19 (TCRdb year 2020). Library preparation employed the immunoSEQ multiplex PCR assay. TCRdb re-hosts the immuneACCESS table, in-frame sequences only. Its copies lack some clones; in the studies checked, an unresolved V gene accounts for under half of them, and the cause for the rest is not known. Here the sample has roughly 150,000 clones; 65% to 80% occur a single time. Around 4.4% of the sample lies in the top ten. Specimen: peripheral blood. All receptors derive from a man aged 55 to 70 with acute or convalescent COVID-19.

This clone has more than one count but fewer than ten. The chain carries TRBV5-1 and TRBJ1-4; D uncertain. V was cut by 2 bases and J by 6 bases, with 17 bases left in between. There are 16 residues in the CDR3. Germline V gene lookup returns CDR1 SGHRS and CDR2 YFSETQ. In DNA, the CDR3 is TGCGCCAGCAGCTTCCTAGGCTCAGCGAGGGATGAAAAACTGTTTTTT. Its translation is CASSFLGSARDEKLFF.

J is TRBJ2-1 and V is TRBV5-1, with D possibly matching TRBD2 (5 bases). The CDR3 is made up of 15 amino acids. Germline V gene data show CDR1 as SGHRS and CDR2 as YFSETQ. Trimming pared 4 bases from V and 6 bases from J, leaving 17 bases between. The CDR3 sequence: CASSPTPTGVNEQFF. Here the CDR3 DNA reads TGCGCCAGCAGCCCCACCCCCACCGGGGTCAATGAGCAGTTCTTC.

The chain has TRBV20-1 and TRBJ2-7, with D perhaps TRBD1 (6 bases). This CDR3 is built from 11 residues. Trimming removed 5 bases from V and 5 bases from J, with 10 bases in between. The germline V gene has CDR1 DFQATT and CDR2 SNEGSKA (reference sequence). The CDR3 reads CSAADSHEQYF. For the CDR3, the DNA is TGCAGTGCTGCGGACAGCCACGAGCAGTACTTC.

The genes are TRBV10-2 and TRBJ1-1; tentative D call: TRBD1 (5 bases). V was clipped by 10 bases and J by 3 bases, with 30 bases between them. The CDR3 length is 18 residues. In germline, CDR1 is WSHSY, CDR2 SAAADI. CDR3 DNA: TGCGCCACGAACGAGAATCCCGGGACTCGAGGAGGGGACACTGAAGCTTTCTTT. Amino acid sequence: CATNENPGTRGGDTEAFF.

V usage is TRBV6-1 and J usage is TRBJ1-5, with 8 bases identical to TRBD1. The CDR3 is 15 residues long. Germline trimming cut 1 base from V and 5 bases from J; bases unmatched to any gene: 4. Germline CDR1 reads MNHNS; CDR2 reads SASEGT. This CDR3 reads CASSEVAGGHQPQHF. The CDR3 DNA follows: TGTGCCAGCAGTGAAGTGGCAGGGGGCCATCAGCCCCAGCATTTT.

This chain links TRBV7-6 with TRBJ2-2; D call uncertain. Deletions cut 1 base from V and 1 base from J, with 10 bases between. In germline, CDR1 is SGHVS, CDR2 FNYEAQ. The CDR3 has 16 amino acids. The CDR3 reads CASSLGGLGNTGELFF. The CDR3 DNA sequence: TGTGCCAGCAGCTTAGGTGGTCTCGGGAACACCGGGGAGCTGTTTTTT. Full variable domain (remainder filled in from reference TRBV7-6 and TRBJ2-2): GAGVSQSPRYKVTKRGQDVALRCDPISGHVSLYWYRQALGQGPEFLTYFNYEAQQDKSGLPNDRFSAERPEGSISTLTIQRTEQRDSAMYRCASSLGGLGNTGELFFGEGSRLTVL.

This clone has only one observation. This chain connects TRBV7-9 to TRBJ2-3; 7 bases are a match to TRBD2. The trim removed 6 bases at V and 0 bases at J, leaving 3 bases unmatched. The CDR3 loop spans 14 amino acids. CDR1 and CDR2 from the germline V gene are SEHNR and FQNEAQ (reference sequence). CDR3 protein: CASRGGYSTDTQYF. The CDR3 bases are TGTGCCAGCAGGGGGGGGTACAGCACAGATACGCAGTATTTT.

Only one count was recorded for this clone. This chain joins TRBV3-1 (or the pseudogene TRBV3-2) and TRBJ1-2; D unresolved. The V gene lost 3 bases and the J gene lost 6 bases, with 14 bases spanning the gap. The CDR3 totals 14 residues. Germline values: CDR1 LGHDT, CDR2 YNNKEL (reference sequence). CDR3 nucleotide sequence: TGTGCCAGCAGCCAGCAGGAGGCTTGGGATGGCTACACCTTC. It specifies CASSQQEAWDGYTF.

To note about this clone: Sequence at one end of the junction differs from germline and may be a read error. This chain joins TRBV7-7 and TRBJ2-1, with 10 bases matching TRBD2. The CDR3 is 16 amino acids. Germline CDR1 SSHAT, CDR2 FNYEAQ (reference sequence). The CDR3 DNA is TGTGCTAGCAGCCCTGGGACTAGCGTCTCCTACAATGAGCAGTTCTTC. This codes for CASSPGTSVSYNEQFF.

The chain couples TRBV19 to TRBJ2-2, with 9 bases aligning to TRBD1. In germline, CDR1 is LNHDA, CDR2 SQIVND (reference sequence). This CDR3 has 16 amino acids. J gave up 0 bases and V 3 bases, and 2 bases lay outside the gene matches. The CDR3, as DNA: TGTGCCAGTAGTATGCGGGACAGGGCGAACACCGGGGAGCTGTTTTTT. It encodes CASSMRDRANTGELFF.

The CDR3 region is CASSPSTGWTGELFF. The CDR3 DNA sequence: TGTGCCAGCTCACCATCTACAGGGTGGACCGGGGAGCTGTTTTTT. V is TRBV18 and J is TRBJ2-2; TRBD1 might be the D (6 bases). Trimming left V 2 bases short and J 5 bases short, with 12 bases between. Germline V gene sequence: CDR1 KGHSH, CDR2 LQKENI. The CDR3 spans 15 residues.

The rearrangement links TRBV10-2 to TRBJ2-7; 9 nucleotides match TRBD2. Trimming removed 2 bases from V and 5 bases from J; junction bases left unmatched: 7. CDR3 size: 15 residues. Germline CDR1 reads WSHSY; CDR2 reads SAAADI. CDR3 region: CASSEVAGVSHEQYF. The CDR3 DNA reads as TGCGCCAGCAGTGAGGTAGCGGGAGTTAGCCACGAGCAGTACTTC.

The chain carries TRBV7-9 and TRBJ1-2; 8 bases fit TRBD1. This CDR3 region has 16 residues. With 4 bases clipped from V and 1 base from J, the junction kept 8 bases outside the gene matches. Germline V lookup: CDR1 SEHNR, CDR2 FQNEAQ (reference sequence). In DNA form, the CDR3 reads TGTGCCAGCAGCTACGCCGGGACAGGACTTAACTATGGCTACACCTTC. Protein: CASSYAGTGLNYGYTF. Full variable domain (outside the CDR3, taken from reference TRBV7-9 and TRBJ1-2): DTGVSQNPRHKITKRGQNVTFRCDPISEHNRLYWYRQTLGQGPEFLTYFQNEAQLEKSRLLSDRFSAERPKGSFSTLEIQRTEQGDSAMYLCASSYAGTGLNYGYTFGSGTRLTVV.

This clone was counted once. The chain combines TRBV7-9 with TRBJ2-1, with D unclear. Germline assignment: CDR1 SEHNR and CDR2 FQNEAQ (reference sequence). The V end lost 5 bases, the J end lost 9 bases, and 14 bases lay between the germline ends. This CDR3 is 13 amino acids long. The CDR3 sequence: CASSPPGLSEQFF. CDR3 in DNA: TGTGCCAGCAGCCCCCCGGGTTTGTCTGAGCAGTTCTTC.

This chain links TRBV11-2 with TRBJ2-7; D is unresolved. There are 15 residues in the CDR3. Trimming removed 4 bases from V and 4 bases from J, with 17 bases in between. Germline-derived CDR1 and CDR2 are SGHAT and FQNNGV. CDR3 amino acids: CASSSGWQDLYEQYF. CDR3 nucleotides: TGTGCCAGCAGCTCCGGATGGCAGGATCTATACGAGCAGTACTTC.

This clone was observed a handful of times. This rearrangement joins TRBV14 to TRBJ2-3, with 9 nucleotides matching TRBD1. Germline values: CDR1 SGHDN, CDR2 FVKESK. The CDR3 spans 15 residues. V trimming: 4 bases; J trimming: 2 bases; junction bases outside the gene matches: 4. In nucleotides, the CDR3 is TGTGCCAGCAGCCCGGGACAGGGAGACACAGATACGCAGTATTTT. Its protein is CASSPGQGDTDTQYF. The entire variable domain, with the rest obtained from reference TRBV14 and TRBJ2-3, is as follows: EAGVTQFPSHSVIEKGQTVTLRCDPISGHDNLYWYRRVMGKEIKFLLHFVKESKQDESGMPNNRFLAERTGGTYSTLKVQPAELEDSGVYFCASSPGQGDTDTQYFGPGTRLTVL.

This clone was picked up one time. The V call is TRBV30, the J call TRBJ2-7; D is uncertain. Germline CDR1 GTSNPN, CDR2 SVGIG (reference sequence). V gave up 2 bases and J gave up 1 base, with 18 bases separating them. The CDR3 runs 16 residues. CDR3 amino acids: CAWSPRLGWASYEQYF. The CDR3 region has the DNA TGTGCCTGGAGTCCCCGTCTGGGTTGGGCGTCCTACGAGCAGTACTTC. Drawing the rest from reference TRBV30 and TRBJ2-7, the complete variable domain is SQTIHQWPATLVQPVGSPLSLECTVEGTSNPNLYWYRQAAGRGLQLLFYSVGIGQISSEVPQNLSASRPQDRQFILSSKKLLLSDSGFYLCAWSPRLGWASYEQYFGPGTRLTVT.

The gene calls are TRBV28 and TRBJ1-4, with D hard to call. This CDR3 contains 13 residues. The V and J ends lost 4 bases and 7 bases respectively, with 10 bases between them. The V gene's germline CDR1 is MDHEN and CDR2 SYDVKM. This chain's CDR3 is CASSYLRGEKLFF. The CDR3 DNA reads TGTGCCAGCAGTTATCTTCGGGGTGAAAAACTGTTTTTT. Using reference TRBV28 and TRBJ1-4 for the parts outside the CDR3, the full variable domain is DVKVTQSSRYLVKRTGEKVFLECVQDMDHENMFWYRQDPGLGLRLIYFSYDVKMKEKGDIPEGYSVSREKKERFSLILESASTNQTSMYLCASSYLRGEKLFFGSGTQLSVL.

The chain joins TRBV7-8 to TRBJ2-2; 7 positions match TRBD1. The CDR3 length is 16 residues. Trimming at V came to 8 bases and at J to 1 base, leaving 10 bases not matched to a gene. Germline values: CDR1 SGHVS, CDR2 FQNEAQ. In nucleotides, the CDR3 is TGTGCCAGCGCCTTATCCTGGACAGGGAACACCGGGGAGCTGTTTTTT. Protein sequence: CASALSWTGNTGELFF.

V is TRBV6-1 and J is TRBJ1-3, with 8 bases aligning to TRBD1. V lost 1 base, J lost 4 bases, and 3 bases stayed unmatched. The CDR3 spans 15 residues. The germline V gene has CDR1 MNHNS and CDR2 SASEGT. CDR3 sequence reads: CASSEDRTGGNTIYF. The CDR3 coding sequence is TGTGCCAGCAGTGAAGACCGGACAGGGGGAAACACCATATATTTT.

The J gene is TRBJ2-1, the V gene TRBV27; 14 bases agree with TRBD2. CDR1 is MNHEY, CDR2 SMNVEV, per germline (reference sequence). The CDR3 loop spans 18 amino acids. V shed 2 bases and J 7 bases; nucleotides not matched to a gene: 10. The CDR3 bases are TGTGCCAGCAGTTTAATCCTCCAGACTAGCGGGAGGGGAAATGAGCAGTTCTTC. Translated: CASSLILQTSGRGNEQFF.

The chain carries TRBV3-1 (or the pseudogene TRBV3-2) and TRBJ1-2; 10 nucleotides line up with TRBD1. The germline V gene encodes CDR1 LGHDT and CDR2 YNNKEL (reference sequence). Germline trimming cut 8 bases from V and 7 bases from J; bases unmatched to any gene: 7. The CDR3 length is 13 residues. The DNA of the CDR3 is TGTGCCAGCTCCCTCAGGACAGGGGGTGGCTACACCTTC. Translated, it gives CASSLRTGGGYTF.

The chain has TRBV7-9 and TRBJ2-1; the match to TRBD1 covers 9 bases. CDR3 length: 15 amino acids. V shed 4 bases, J shed 8 bases, and the junction held 9 bases outside the gene matches. CDR1 is SEHNR, CDR2 FQNEAQ, per germline (reference sequence). In DNA, the CDR3 is TGTGCCAGCAGCTCCCACTACGACAGGGGGGATGAGCAGTTCTTC. Encoded protein: CASSSHYDRGDEQFF.

This clone was recorded a few times. This chain uses TRBV4-1 with TRBJ1-4, with TRBD1 as a possible D gene (6 bases). The V and J ends lost 5 bases and 8 bases respectively, with 18 bases between them. CDR3 length: 15 residues. Germline V gene lookup returns CDR1 MGHRA and CDR2 YSYEKL. The CDR3 coding sequence is TGCGCCAGCAGCTATCTGTTGGGGGCTCGGGAAAAACTGTTTTTT. It translates to CASSYLLGAREKLFF.

The V call is TRBV24-1, the J call TRBJ2-2; 8 nucleotides align to TRBD2. V shed 4 bases, J shed 1 base, and the junction held 10 bases outside the gene matches. From germline, CDR1 is KGHDR and CDR2 SFDVKD. The CDR3 length is 18 residues. DNA for the CDR3: TGTGCCACCAGTGACCCAAAGCATAGCGGGATGAACACCGGGGAGCTGTTTTTT. Protein sequence: CATSDPKHSGMNTGELFF.

This clone showed up just a few times. The chain links TRBV14 to TRBJ2-7; the D gene is possibly TRBD2 (6 bases). The V end was cut by 0 bases, the J end by 4 bases, with 10 bases between. The CDR3 length is 14 residues. In germline, CDR1 is SGHDN, CDR2 FVKESK. In nucleotides, the CDR3 is TGTGCCAGCAGCCAAGAGACGGGAGTATACGAGCAGTACTTC. Its translation: CASSQETGVYEQYF.

A few counts support this clone. V gene TRBV6-1 combines with J gene TRBJ2-7; 7 nucleotides match TRBD1. CDR1 MNHNS and CDR2 SASEGT come from the germline V gene. V lost 2 bases, J lost 3 bases, and 7 bases stayed unmatched. This CDR3 comprises 15 residues. CDR3 DNA: TGTGCCAGCAGTGAATATAAGGGACAGATCTACGAGCAGTACTTC. Encoded protein: CASSEYKGQIYEQYF.

The chain employs TRBV11-1 and TRBJ2-1, with 11 bases lining up with TRBD2. The CDR3 is 15 amino acids. Germline loops: CDR1 SGHAT, CDR2 FQDESV (reference sequence). With 5 bases clipped from V and 5 bases from J, the junction kept 5 bases outside the gene matches. CDR3 sequence (DNA): TGTGCCAGCAGCCGGACTAGCGGGCTAAACAATGAGCAGTTCTTC. Translating it yields CASSRTSGLNNEQFF.

V and J are TRBV24-1 and TRBJ2-3, with 10 bases identical to TRBD2. Per germline, CDR1 KGHDR and CDR2 SFDVKD. Losses at the gene ends were 6 bases for V and 5 bases for J; bases not matched to a gene: 13. The CDR3 sequence is 17 residues long. The CDR3 DNA reads as TGTGCCACCAGTCCCCTTCGGCTAGCGGGAGTGGGAGATACGCAGTATTTT. This codes for CATSPLRLAGVGDTQYF.

The chain is built from TRBV7-6 and TRBJ2-7, with 11 bases matching TRBD1. With 3 bases clipped from V and 6 bases from J, the junction kept 1 base outside the gene matches. The germline V gene has CDR1 SGHVS and CDR2 FNYEAQ. The CDR3 length is 13 residues. For the CDR3, the DNA is TGTGCCAGCAGCTTGGGACAGGGGGGCGAGCAGTACTTC. It encodes CASSLGQGGEQYF.